This T cell receptor (beta chain) was observed in a study of vaccination effects on CD4 cells after COVID-19. Overall study results and limits: There were few convalescent patients in the study and no early post-infection timepoints.

Notes on this clone: Its antigen remains unknown.

Sequencing in the ViraFEST assay came after antigen-specific CD4+ T cells had been expanded with viral peptide pools, which were used to stimulate PBMC. Culturing for around eleven days preceded CD4+ T cell isolation. In the vaccine recipients, nucleocapsid antibodies were negative and there was no prior SARS-CoV-2 infection. Wells each received 2.2 million or so PBMC, cultured with 9 to 10 IU/ml IL-2 and about 10 ug/ml peptides. Half the medium was swapped for IL-2 medium on days 3 and 7. Trimming removed 1 base from V and 5 bases from J, with 11 bases in between. The CDR3 totals 14 residues. Germline V gene sequence: CDR1 GTSNPN, CDR2 SVGIG (reference sequence). Libraries were prepared by immunoSEQ multiplex PCR; TCRdb keeps only in-frame clonotypes and omits some of them. The sample has about 43,000 clones, roughly 79% seen once.

This TCR derives from a human donor who received a COVID-19 vaccine. The sample in question was CD4+ T cells from PBMCs cultured with SARS-CoV-2 spike peptides, obtained before COVID-19 vaccination. The chain employs TRBV30 and TRBJ1-4; tentative D call: TRBD1 (6 bases). CDR3 sequence reads: CAWSARGYNEKLFF. The CDR3 DNA is TGTGCCTGGAGTGCCAGGGGTTACAATGAAAAACTGTTTTTT.